This TCR beta chain was retrieved from a study of regulatory T cells in long-lasting Graves disease. CDR3 length: 15 amino acids. The junction had 6 bases not matched to a gene; V was cut back by 2 bases and J by 3 bases. CDR1 is WSHSY, CDR2 SAAADI, per germline. This sample's time point: newly diagnosed GD, antithyroid drugs for less than 3 months. Researchers made the TCR library from RNA that was extracted from PBMCs. With iRepertoire HTBI primers and Arm-PCR of CDR3 regions, TCR beta libraries were built. TCRdb re-derived calls from the multiplex PCR reads in MiXCR, one entry per CDR3 protein. The table lists around 400,000 distinct CDR3 sequences, approximately 15% of them singletons, with about 8.3% in the top ten. This same sample was also taken into another study, of T cells in Graves' hyperthyroidism and ophthalmopathy. That paper states: The HTBI primer set drove a first-round RT-PCR of the TCR CDR3.

The J gene is TRBJ2-7, the V gene TRBV10-2; the match to TRBD1 covers 8 bases. Source: peripheral blood mononuclear cells (PBMCs), taken at new diagnosis, from a patient treated with antithyroid drugs. This TCR derives from a woman between 35 and 50 years old with Graves disease. The CDR3 loop reads CASSEARDRYYEQYF. CDR3 bases: TGCGCCAGCAGTGAGGCCCGGGACAGGTACTACGAGCAGTACTTC.